What follows is one T cell receptor (beta chain) and its context. The antigen is not known. The TCRbeta library was prepared with unique molecular identifiers. TCRdb reprocessed the PCR reads with MiXCR, giving one entry per CDR3 protein. The sample yields roughly 120,000 distinct CDR3 sequences, over 9% seen once. The data were taken from a study of T-cell reconstitution after alpha-beta-depleted transplantation in children. General study findings and limits: From surviving recipient T cells and thymic progenitors came the high day-60 TCRbeta diversity observed in some patients.

After removal of 4 bases from V and 2 bases from J, the junction contained 5 bases not matched to a gene. The germline V gene encodes CDR1 SGHRS and CDR2 YFSETQ. The CDR3 length is 14 residues. The gene calls are TRBV5-1 and TRBJ1-2; TRBD1 agrees at 7 bases. The specimen comprised PBMCs, sampled before TCRalphabeta/CD19-depleted stem cell transplant. This TCR was recovered from a boy aged 2 to 10 with acute lymphoblastic leukemia, due to receive a stem cell transplant. This chain's CDR3 is CASSVPQGNYGYTF. The CDR3, as DNA: TGCGCCAGCAGCGTTCCACAGGGGAACTATGGCTACACCTTC.